One and the same sample provided the 22 T cell receptor beta chains below, sequenced in a study of CD8+ T cells in alopecia areata. As the sequencing template, cDNA was produced by extracting RNA and reverse transcribing it. Libraries were prepared by immunoSEQ multiplex PCR; TCRdb keeps only in-frame clonotypes and omits some of them. The sample comprises 200,000 to 250,000 clones, less than 45% of which are singletons, and almost 0.5% rests with the top ten. As for treatment: oral pan-JAK inhibitor, 5-10 mg twice daily. The material was CD4+ T cells sorted from blood, obtained around week 30, from a patient treated with tofacitinib. The receptors stem from a human donor with alopecia areata.

This clone was picked up a small number of times. This chain links TRBV28 with TRBJ2-7, with TRBD1 matching over 11 bases. V was pared by 1 base and J by 6 bases, with 8 bases of the junction left unmatched. CDR1 and CDR2 from the germline V gene are MDHEN and SYDVKM. There are 16 residues in the CDR3. The CDR3 region has the DNA TGTGCCAGCAGTTTATTCCTCGGGACAGGGGGAGGCGAGCAGTACTTC. It is translated as CASSLFLGTGGGEQYF.

The chain links TRBV19 to TRBJ1-2; D call uncertain. The CDR3 has 11 amino acids. Germline V gives CDR1 LNHDA, CDR2 SQIVND (reference sequence). Trimming cost V 10 bases and J 4 bases, with 10 bases left between them. The DNA for the CDR3 is TGTGCCACCCAGTCCAGCTATGGCTACACCTTC. Translation: CATQSSYGYTF.

J is TRBJ2-7 and V is TRBV14; D may be TRBD2 (5 bases). The CDR3 has 14 amino acids. Germline V lookup: CDR1 SGHDN, CDR2 FVKESK. The V and J ends lost 1 base and 3 bases respectively, with 10 bases between them. The CDR3 here is CASSQGTGYYEQYF. CDR3 coding DNA: TGTGCCAGCAGCCAAGGGACTGGTTACTACGAGCAGTACTTC.

This chain uses TRBV19 with TRBJ1-6; the match to TRBD1 covers 8 bases. The germline gives CDR1 LNHDA, CDR2 SQIVND (reference sequence). The V segment lost 3 bases and the J segment 6 bases; nucleotides outside the gene matches: 4. CDR3 length: 15 amino acids. The DNA for the CDR3 is TGTGCCAGTAGTATTTCGACAGGGGCTAATTCACCCCTCCACTTT. This translates into CASSISTGANSPLHF.

V gene TRBV9 combines with J gene TRBJ2-7; D is possibly TRBD2 (6 bases). Germline CDR1 reads SGDLS; CDR2 reads YYNGEE. This CDR3 has 14 residues. V was shortened by 3 bases and J by 2 bases, with 12 bases between the two germline ends. CDR3 coding DNA: TGTGCCAGCAGCGGCGGGGACGGAACCTACGAGCAGTACTTC. This sequence encodes CASSGGDGTYEQYF.

The chain links TRBV7-9 to TRBJ2-7; no firm D call. The ends were cut back, 6 bases at V and 2 bases at J, with 14 bases in the middle. This CDR3 has 14 amino acids. Germline-derived CDR1 and CDR2 are SEHNR and FQNEAQ (reference sequence). The CDR3 region is CASSSRTDPYEQYF. The CDR3 DNA follows: TGTGCCAGCAGTTCCCGGACGGATCCCTACGAGCAGTACTTC.

V gene TRBV29-1 combines with J gene TRBJ1-5; tentative D call: TRBD1 (6 bases). The CDR3 is made up of 12 amino acids. The V and J ends lost 5 bases and 2 bases respectively, with 7 bases between them. Germline CDR1 SQVTM, CDR2 ANQGSEA. The CDR3 region is CSVKGGNQPQHF. DNA for the CDR3: TGCAGCGTTAAGGGGGGCAATCAGCCCCAGCATTTT.

This clone has more than one count but fewer than ten. The rearrangement joins TRBV7-3 to TRBJ2-3, with D hard to call. From germline, CDR1 is SGHTA and CDR2 FQGTGA. This CDR3 comprises 12 residues. Trimming took 1 base from V and 4 from J, leaving 3 bases between them. CDR3 sequence: CASSLNPDTQYF. The DNA of the CDR3 is TGTGCCAGCAGCTTAAACCCAGATACGCAGTATTTT. The complete variable domain, with remaining parts taken from reference TRBV7-3 and TRBJ2-3, reads GAGVSQTPSNKVTEKGKYVELRCDPISGHTALYWYRQSLGQGPEFLIYFQGTGAADDSGLPNDRFFAVRPEGSVSTLKIQRTERGDSAVYLCASSLNPDTQYFGPGTRLTVL.

This clone was counted between two and nine times. This chain uses TRBV4-1 with TRBJ2-3; D perhaps matches TRBD2 (6 bases). CDR1 and CDR2 (germline): MGHRA, YSYEKL. V was clipped by 6 bases and J by 5 bases, with 18 bases between them. The CDR3 is 15 residues long. This CDR3 is CASRLPGALEDTQYF. In DNA form, the CDR3 reads TGCGCCAGCAGGCTCCCGGGAGCCCTTGAAGATACGCAGTATTTT.

This clone was detected a few times. The chain has TRBV2 and TRBJ2-1; D unresolved. This CDR3 contains 13 residues. The germline CDR1 and CDR2 sequences are SNHLY and FYNNEI. V was trimmed by 4 bases and J by 5 bases, leaving 9 bases between them. For the CDR3, the DNA is TGTGCCAGCAGTGTGATCCGGGACAATGAGCAGTTCTTC. Protein sequence: CASSVIRDNEQFF.

This chain uses TRBV15 with TRBJ1-2; 7 bases align to TRBD1. The V and J ends lost 2 bases and 4 bases, in that order; junction bases with no gene match: 7. CDR3 length: 15 amino acids. Germline loops: CDR1 LNHNV, CDR2 YYDKDF (reference sequence). The CDR3 DNA is TGTGCCACCAGCAGACCTGACAGGGTTGGCTATGGCTACACCTTC. Translation gives CATSRPDRVGYGYTF.

This clone was counted between two and nine times. The chain combines TRBV18 with TRBJ2-7; no definite D call. Trimming cost V 5 bases and J 0 bases, with 5 bases left between them. The length of the CDR3 is 12 residues. Germline CDR1 reads KGHSH; CDR2 reads LQKENI. CDR3 sequence reads: CASSTVSYEQYF. The CDR3 DNA follows: TGTGCCAGCTCAACAGTCTCCTACGAGCAGTACTTC.

The gene calls are TRBV9 and TRBJ1-5, with 7 positions matching TRBD1. The CDR3 has 15 residues. Trimming cost V 0 bases and J 4 bases; bases outside gene matches: 4. Germline CDR1 and CDR2: SGDLS and YYNGEE. The CDR3 DNA follows: TGTGCCAGCAGCGTAGCTGGGACAGAGAATCAGCCCCAGCATTTT. This gives the protein CASSVAGTENQPQHF.

This clone was recorded a few times. The chain links TRBV4-1 to TRBJ2-5; D might be TRBD2 (6 bases). Trimming removed 0 bases from V and 2 bases from J, with 16 bases in between. Germline CDR1 and CDR2: MGHRA and YSYEKL. The CDR3 is 17 residues long. The CDR3 here is CASSQDQAGLVQETQYF. The CDR3 bases are TGCGCCAGCAGCCAAGACCAGGCGGGACTCGTTCAAGAGACCCAGTACTTC.

This chain links TRBV30 with TRBJ2-3; 7 nucleotides line up with TRBD2. The CDR3 extends over 15 amino acids. V was clipped by 4 bases and J by 2 bases; unmatched bases: 9. Germline CDR1 reads GTSNPN; CDR2 reads SVGIG (reference sequence). Here the CDR3 reads CAWNGGSLPTDTQYF. In nucleotides, the CDR3 is TGTGCCTGGAACGGCGGGAGCCTGCCCACAGATACGCAGTATTTT.

The chain combines TRBV6-5 with TRBJ2-2; D is undetermined. CDR1 MNHEY and CDR2 SVGAGI come from the germline V gene. V lost 5 bases to trimming and J lost 4 bases, with 11 bases between them. The CDR3 runs 14 residues. CDR3 bases: TGTGCCAGCAGTCAGAGTTCCGTCACCGGGGAGCTGTTTTTT. Protein: CASSQSSVTGELFF.

This clone was observed a few times. This chain links TRBV29-1 with TRBJ1-2; 7 bases align to TRBD1. CDR1 is SQVTM and CDR2 is ANQGSEA in the germline V gene. J was trimmed by 10 bases and V by 2 bases; bases with no gene match: 7. The CDR3 covers 12 residues. The CDR3 DNA reads as TGCAGCGTTGAAACAGGGGCCTCACACTACACCTTC. This gives the protein CSVETGASHYTF.

Only a few counts were recorded for this clone. This chain uses TRBV27 with TRBJ2-7, with unresolved D. The CDR3 runs 13 residues. Germline-derived CDR1 and CDR2 are MNHEY and SMNVEV (reference sequence). Trimming took off 7 bases at V and 3 bases at J, with 13 bases between the two ends. Here the CDR3 reads CASKGLGFYEQYF. CDR3 bases: TGTGCCAGCAAGGGATTAGGCTTCTACGAGCAGTACTTC.

The count of this clone is one. The J gene is TRBJ2-7, the V gene TRBV7-2; 7 bases match TRBD1. CDR3 length equals 15 residues. CDR1 and CDR2 from the germline V gene are SGHTA and FQGNSA. J lost 2 bases, V lost 1 base, and 5 bases had no gene match. CDR3 sequence reads: CASSLEAGGTYEQYF. The DNA of the CDR3 is TGTGCCAGCAGCTTAGAGGCAGGGGGTACCTACGAGCAGTACTTC.

The CDR3 loop reads CASSIRDTNTEAFF. In DNA form, the CDR3 reads TGTGCCAGCAGCATCCGAGACACTAACACTGAAGCTTTCTTT. V is TRBV7-9 and J is TRBJ1-1; unclear D gene. This CDR3 is 14 amino acids long. Trimming stripped 5 bases from V and 2 bases from J, with 12 bases between. Germline V lookup: CDR1 SEHNR, CDR2 FQNEAQ (reference sequence).

The rearrangement uses TRBV9 and TRBJ2-1; perhaps TRBD1 as D (5 bases). V was cut by 4 bases and J by 8 bases, with 22 bases left in between. This CDR3 has 16 amino acids. CDR1 is SGDLS, CDR2 YYNGEE, per germline. The DNA of the CDR3 is TGTGCCAGCAGCCCCCCCAGCTACCCCAGGGCCGATGAGCAGTTCTTC. Amino acid sequence: CASSPPSYPRADEQFF.

The CDR3 coding sequence is TGCGCCAGCAGCCGAATATGGACAGGGGGCTATAATTCACCCCTCCACTTT. Translating gives CASSRIWTGGYNSPLHF. V and J are TRBV5-1 and TRBJ1-6; 10 nucleotides align to TRBD1. The CDR3 is made up of 17 amino acids. Germline V CDR1 and CDR2: SGHRS, YFSETQ. V was pared by 4 bases and J by 3 bases, with 7 bases of the junction left unmatched.